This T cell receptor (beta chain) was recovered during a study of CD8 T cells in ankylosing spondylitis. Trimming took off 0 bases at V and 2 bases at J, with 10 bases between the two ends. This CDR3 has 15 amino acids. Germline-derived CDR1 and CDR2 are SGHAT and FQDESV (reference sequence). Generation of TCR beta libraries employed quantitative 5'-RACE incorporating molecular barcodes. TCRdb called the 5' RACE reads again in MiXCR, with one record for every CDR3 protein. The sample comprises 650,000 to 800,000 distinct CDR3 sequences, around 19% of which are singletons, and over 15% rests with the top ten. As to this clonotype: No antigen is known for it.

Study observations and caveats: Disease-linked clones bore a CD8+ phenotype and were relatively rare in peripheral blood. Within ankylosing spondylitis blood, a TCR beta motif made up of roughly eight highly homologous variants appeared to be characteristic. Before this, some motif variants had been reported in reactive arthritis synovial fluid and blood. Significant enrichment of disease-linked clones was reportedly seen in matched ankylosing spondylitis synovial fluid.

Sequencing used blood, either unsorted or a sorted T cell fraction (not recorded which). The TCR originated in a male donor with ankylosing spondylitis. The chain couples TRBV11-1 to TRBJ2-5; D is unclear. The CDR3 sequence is CASSLAGRFQETQYF. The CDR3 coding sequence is TGTGCCAGCAGCTTAGCGGGCAGGTTTCAAGAGACCCAGTACTTC.